This T cell receptor beta chain came from a study of shared clonotypes between healthy human individuals. Looking at the study overall: The donors, two women and a few men, were aged 18 to 49.

Method: immunoSEQ multiplex PCR; TCRdb's copy keeps in-frame clones and lacks some. The sample has some 980,000 clones; about 80% are singletons. Memory CD4+ cells were the fraction left after CD45RA+ naive selection. Deletions cut 0 bases from V and 3 bases from J, with 6 bases between. Germline V CDR1 and CDR2: KGHSH, LQKENI. The CDR3 has 13 residues. About this clone: In the same sample, other DNA sequences code for this CDR3.

The sequenced sample was memory CD4+ T cells sorted from blood. Subset here: CD45RA-negative fraction. The sequence was collected from a man aged 18-30 years in good health. The V call is TRBV18, the J call TRBJ2-7; D possibly matches TRBD1 or TRBD2 (5 bases each). CDR3 residues: CASSPPGDYEQYF. The CDR3 coding sequence is TGTGCCAGCTCACCACCGGGGGACTACGAGCAGTACTTC.